This T cell receptor beta chain was sequenced during a study of metastatic and nonmetastatic thyroid tumors. Study results and caveats: For both blood and tumor, malignant thyroid tumors reportedly showed significantly higher TCR beta diversity than benign nodules did.

The table lists this clone with many counts. The antigen remains unidentified. The V gene lost 6 bases and the J gene lost 3 bases, with 17 bases spanning the gap. Germline lookup yields CDR1 SGHDN and CDR2 FVKESK. This CDR3 comprises 15 residues. TCRdb ran MiXCR on the PCR reads. This table has about 20,000 clones, 20% appearing once. No treatment of any kind had been given to any patient before thyroid surgery. The sequenced material came from blood. This receptor was obtained from a female donor with papillary thyroid cancer or a benign thyroid nodule (not recorded which). Some clones in this sample may be carry-over from other donors' samples. J is TRBJ1-2 and V is TRBV14; unclear D gene. The CDR3 region has the DNA TGTGCCAGCAGTCCCGACCTCTCGCCCTACTATGGCTACACCTTC. This sequence encodes CASSPDLSPYYGYTF. Complete variable domain (other parts from reference TRBV14 and TRBJ1-2): EAGVTQFPSHSVIEKGQTVTLRCDPISGHDNLYWYRRVMGKEIKFLLHFVKESKQDESGMPNNRFLAERTGGTYSTLKVQPAELEDSGVYFCASSPDLSPYYGYTFGSGTRLTVV.